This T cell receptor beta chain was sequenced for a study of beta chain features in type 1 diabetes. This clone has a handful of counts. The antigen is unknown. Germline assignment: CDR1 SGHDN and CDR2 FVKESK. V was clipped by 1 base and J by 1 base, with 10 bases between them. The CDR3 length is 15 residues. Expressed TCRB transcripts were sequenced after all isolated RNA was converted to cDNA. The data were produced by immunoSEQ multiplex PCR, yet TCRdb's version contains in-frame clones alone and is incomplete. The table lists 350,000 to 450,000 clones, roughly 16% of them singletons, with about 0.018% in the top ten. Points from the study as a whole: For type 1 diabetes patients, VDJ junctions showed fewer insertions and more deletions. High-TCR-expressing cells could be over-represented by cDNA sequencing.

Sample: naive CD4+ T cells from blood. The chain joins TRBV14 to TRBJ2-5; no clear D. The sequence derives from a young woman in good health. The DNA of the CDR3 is TGTGCCAGCAGCCAAGTTGGTGACTTCCAAGAGACCCAGTACTTC. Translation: CASSQVGDFQETQYF.